Listed below are T cell receptor beta chains from one sample, sequenced in a study of T-cell memory formation after mild COVID-19. TCRdb analysed the 5' RACE reads with MiXCR anew, one entry per CDR3 protein. The repertoire has a few hundred thousand distinct CDR3 sequences, roughly 15% of them found once; the top ten carry roughly a fifth. The sequencing sample was made of PBMCs or a T cell subset sorted from them (not recorded which). The receptors were gathered from a man aged 18 to 30 who had mild COVID-19 (a few samples of this study predate the infection). Cell type and time point are not known. Each CDR3 is given with its conserved first and last residue. A D gene is named only where the DNA matches it firmly. The listing skips clone size in some rows; elsewhere it reads once, few, many or a size class.

j_gene | d_gene | abundance | v_gene | CDR3nt | CDR3aa
TRBJ2-2 | . | few | TRBV29-1 | TGCAGCGTTTTCACCGGGACCGGGGAGCTGTTTTTT | CSVFTGTGELFF
TRBJ2-6 | . | few | TRBV7-8 | TGTGCCAGCAGCCCACGAACCATCGGGGCCAACGTCCTGACTTTC | CASSPRTIGANVLTF
TRBJ2-1 | . | . | TRBV20-1 | TGCAGTGCTAACGGCCCGACTCGCTACAATGAGCAGTTCTTC | CSANGPTRYNEQFF
TRBJ2-3 | . | . | TRBV12-3/TRBV12-4 | TGTGCCAGCACCTTGTCAAACGGGGATACGCAGTATTTT | CASTLSNGDTQYF
TRBJ2-3 | TRBD2 | . | TRBV20-1 | TGCAGTGCTAGAGTAGCGGGGTACACAGATACGCAGTATTTT | CSARVAGYTDTQYF
TRBJ2-7 | . | . | TRBV21-1 | TGTGCCAGCAGTAGCGACAGGGGAGAATCCTACGAGCAGTACTTC | CASSSDRGESYEQYF
TRBJ2-2 | TRBD2 | few | TRBV27 | TGTGCCAGCAGTCCCTTGGCGGGGGACACCGGGGAGCTGTTTTTT | CASSPLAGDTGELFF
TRBJ2-2 | . | few | TRBV4-2 | TGTGCCAGCAGCCAGACAGGGAACACCGGGGAGCTGTTTTTT | CASSQTGNTGELFF
TRBJ1-3 | . | . | TRBV2 | TGTGCCAGCAGTGAGAGAGGGGACTCTGGAAACACCATATATTTT | CASSERGDSGNTIYF
TRBJ2-7 | TRBD1 | . | TRBV10-3 | TGTGCCATCAGGGGGACAGGCCCGTACGAGCAGTACTTC | CAIRGTGPYEQYF
TRBJ1-6 | . | . | TRBV10-3 | TGTGCCATCAGTGAGTCGACAGCCCGGAGCTCCTATAATTCACCCCTCCACTTT | CAISESTARSSYNSPLHF
TRBJ1-5 | . | . | TRBV4-1 | TGCGCCAGCAGCCAAGTCCCCCTGAGGCAGCCCCAGCATTTT | CASSQVPLRQPQHF
TRBJ2-5 | TRBD1 | . | TRBV29-1 | TGCAGCTCGTGGGACAGCCAAGAGACCCAGTACTTC | CSSWDSQETQYF
TRBJ2-1 | TRBD2 | . | TRBV2 | TGTGCCAGCAGTGAGTCTCTAGCGGGGGTTTACAATGAGCAGTTCTTC | CASSESLAGVYNEQFF
TRBJ2-1 | . | . | TRBV6-5 | TGTGCCAGCAGGTATCGGGATGGGTACAATGAGCAGTTCTTC | CASRYRDGYNEQFF
TRBJ2-3 | TRBD2 | few | TRBV29-1 | TGCAGCGTTGAAGTCGTAGCGGGGGGCGGGGGTACGCAGTATTTT | CSVEVVAGGGGTQYF
TRBJ2-7 | TRBD1 | . | TRBV6-5 | TGTGCCAGCAGTTACTCCGGGACAGGGGCTAGGGAGCAGTACTTC | CASSYSGTGAREQYF
TRBJ1-3 | . | . | TRBV3-1 | TGTGCCAGCAGTCGAAGGGACATTGGAAACACCATATATTTT | CASSRRDIGNTIYF
TRBJ2-1 | . | many | TRBV7-9 | TGTGCCAGCAGCGACAGGTCTCTGAGGGGTTACAATGAGCAGTTCTTC | CASSDRSLRGYNEQFF
TRBJ2-3 | TRBD1 | . | TRBV28 | TGTGCCAGCAGGGGGACAGGGGGCAAAGATACGCAGTATTTT | CASRGTGGKDTQYF
TRBJ2-3 | . | few | TRBV4-1 | TGCGCCAGCAGCCAGGGGACCCTTAACACAGATACGCAGTATTTT | CASSQGTLNTDTQYF
TRBJ2-2 | TRBD1 | . | TRBV6-6 | TGTGCCAGCAACGACAACAGGGGGCTGGGCGGGGAGCTGTTTTTT | CASNDNRGLGGELFF
TRBJ1-4 | TRBD1 | . | TRBV14 | TGTGCCAGCAGCCCCGGGACAGCCCAGACGGAAAAACTGTTTTTT | CASSPGTAQTEKLFF
TRBJ1-2 | . | . | TRBV7-2 | TGTGCCAGCAGCCATCAGTATCTCTATGGCTACACCTTC | CASSHQYLYGYTF
TRBJ2-6 | . | few | TRBV12-5 | TGTGCTAGTGGTTTGGGACGGCCCTCTGGGGCCAACGTCCTGACTTTC | CASGLGRPSGANVLTF
TRBJ1-4 | . | . | TRBV19 | TGTGCCAGTAGTCCCCCAGGGGTGGGTGAAAAACTGTTTTTT | CASSPPGVGEKLFF
TRBJ1-5 | TRBD1 | few | TRBV7-9 | TGTGCCAGCAGCTCAACAGGGGAGGGTCAGCCCCAGCATTTT | CASSSTGEGQPQHF